These 15 T cell receptor beta chains came from one sample sequenced in a study of OX40 agonist ivuxolimab in advanced cancers. Method: immunoSEQ multiplex PCR; TCRdb's copy keeps in-frame clones and lacks some. The sample includes about 73,000 clones, around 84% of them seen just once. Specimen: CD4+ or CD8+ T cells sorted from blood, collected in a trial of the OX40 agonist ivuxolimab. The receptor source for this set is an adult with an advanced solid tumor such as melanoma, head and neck, liver or kidney cancer.

V usage is TRBV18 and J usage is TRBJ1-4, with 7 bases fitting TRBD1. Trimming cost V 3 bases and J 5 bases; bases outside gene matches: 12. This CDR3 region has 17 residues. CDR1 and CDR2 (germline): KGHSH, LQKENI. The CDR3 here is CASSPTRQDRSNEKLFF. CDR3 DNA: TGTGCCAGCTCACCTACCCGCCAGGACAGGTCGAATGAAAAACTGTTTTTT.

V usage is TRBV6-5 and J usage is TRBJ2-7; perhaps TRBD1 as D (6 bases). Germline V gene data show CDR1 as MNHEY and CDR2 as SVGAGI. This CDR3 region has 14 residues. Trimming took off 2 bases at V and 4 bases at J, with 12 bases between the two ends. In DNA, the CDR3 is TGTGCCAGCAGTTACGGCCAGGGGAGTTACGAGCAGTACTTC. The encoded protein is CASSYGQGSYEQYF.

This chain joins TRBV4-3 and TRBJ1-5; unclear D gene. The length of the CDR3 is 14 residues. The germline CDR1 and CDR2 sequences are LGHNA and YSLEER. Trimming removed 4 bases at V and 6 bases at J, with 13 bases between. CDR3 in DNA: TGCGCCAGCAGCCCAGGAGGTCGTGGTCAGCCCCAGCATTTT. This sequence encodes CASSPGGRGQPQHF.

The sample holds a few counts of this clone. The chain couples TRBV7-2 to TRBJ2-5; D is uncertain. Germline assignment: CDR1 SGHTA and CDR2 FQGNSA. The CDR3 covers 14 residues. The V end lost 7 bases, the J end lost 1 base, and 13 bases lay between the germline ends. In DNA, the CDR3 is TGTGCCAGCACCCAGACTCCTCTCCAAGAGACCCAGTACTTC. Translated, it gives CASTQTPLQETQYF.

This chain uses TRBV7-3 with TRBJ2-1, with 7 bases lining up with TRBD1. Germline assignment: CDR1 SGHTA and CDR2 FQGTGA. The V and J ends lost 5 bases and 5 bases, in that order; junction bases with no gene match: 24. The CDR3 is 20 residues long. The CDR3 coding sequence is TGTGCCAGCAGCCCCCGGTCCAGGGGGACGGGACGAGCAGGGGACAATGAGCAGTTCTTC. This translates into CASSPRSRGTGRAGDNEQFF. The full variable domain, completed using reference TRBV7-3 and TRBJ2-1, is GAGVSQTPSNKVTEKGKYVELRCDPISGHTALYWYRQSLGQGPEFLIYFQGTGAADDSGLPNDRFFAVRPEGSVSTLKIQRTERGDSAVYLCASSPRSRGTGRAGDNEQFFGPGTRLTVL.

The chain joins TRBV2 to TRBJ2-7; perhaps TRBD1 as D (6 bases). Germline values: CDR1 SNHLY, CDR2 FYNNEI. V was clipped by 6 bases and J by 2 bases, with 14 bases between them. This CDR3 is built from 14 residues. The CDR3 region is CASSRTAPTYEQYF. The CDR3 nucleotides are TGTGCCAGCAGCCGGACAGCTCCTACCTACGAGCAGTACTTC.

The genes are TRBV5-6 and TRBJ1-5; maybe TRBD1 (6 bases). The germline gives CDR1 SGHDT, CDR2 YYEEEE. The CDR3 length is 16 residues. Trimming took 0 bases from V and 1 from J, leaving 11 bases between them. The CDR3: CASSLAGGASNQPQHF. CDR3 in DNA: TGTGCCAGCAGCTTGGCCGGGGGGGCGAGCAATCAGCCCCAGCATTTT.

The chain links TRBV2 to TRBJ2-4, with 8 bases aligning to TRBD2. V shed 6 bases and J 1 base; nucleotides not matched to a gene: 17. Germline CDR1 and CDR2: SNHLY and FYNNEI. The CDR3 runs 19 residues. CDR3 coding DNA: TGTGCCAGCAGGGGAGGAGGACTAGCAAAAGAAGGGGCCAAAAACATTCAGTACTTC. Residues: CASRGGGLAKEGAKNIQYF.

J is TRBJ2-5 and V is TRBV28, with unresolved D. This CDR3 contains 11 residues. CDR1 is MDHEN and CDR2 is SYDVKM in the germline V gene. With 11 bases removed from V and 0 bases from J, the gap between germline ends came to 7 bases. The CDR3 reads CASEHQETQYF. The CDR3 DNA sequence: TGTGCCTCAGAGCACCAAGAGACCCAGTACTTC.

V usage is TRBV18 and J usage is TRBJ1-5, with 9 bases matching TRBD1. The CDR3 extends over 16 amino acids. CDR1 KGHSH and CDR2 LQKENI come from the germline V gene. J was trimmed by 6 bases and V by 0 bases; bases with no gene match: 6. The CDR3 coding sequence is TGTGCCAGCTCACCACCGGGAACAGGGGGCGGTCAGCCCCAGCATTTT. Translation: CASSPPGTGGGQPQHF.

This rearrangement joins TRBV6-6 to TRBJ1-4, with D unresolved. Germline V CDR1 and CDR2: MNHNY, SVGAGI (reference sequence). The V gene lost 5 bases and the J gene lost 3 bases, with 13 bases spanning the gap. This CDR3 region has 15 residues. The CDR3 DNA sequence: TGTGCCAGCAGTCCCCGCAACAAGGCTAATGAAAAACTGTTTTTT. Translated, it gives CASSPRNKANEKLFF.

The V call is TRBV6-1, the J call TRBJ2-7; tentatively, D is TRBD2 (5 bases). CDR1 is MNHNS and CDR2 is SASEGT in the germline V gene. CDR3 length: 13 amino acids. Trimming stripped 4 bases from V and 3 bases from J, with 10 bases between. CDR3 sequence reads: CASSVEAGYEQYF. CDR3 nucleotides: TGTGCCAGCAGTGTGGAGGCAGGCTACGAGCAGTACTTC.

The genes are TRBV29-1 and TRBJ1-1; D might be TRBD1 (5 bases). V lost 6 bases, J lost 10 bases, and 18 bases lay in between. This CDR3 has 12 amino acids. Per germline, CDR1 SQVTM and CDR2 ANQGSEA. CDR3 amino acids: CSVVTGRVGAFF. CDR3 coding DNA: TGCAGCGTGGTTACAGGACGGGTTGGAGCTTTCTTT.

A note on this clone: An end of the junction does not agree with germline; a read error may underlie this. The chain carries TRBV30 and TRBJ2-7; 7 bases align to TRBD2. The CDR3 loop spans 11 amino acids. Per germline, CDR1 GTSNPN and CDR2 SVGIG (reference sequence). CDR3 sequence (DNA): TGTGCCTGGAGTGTAAGCGGGACGCGTGTCTTC. It codes for CAWSVSGTRVF.

The V and J genes are TRBV7-2 and TRBJ1-1; D gene uncertain. The CDR3 is 14 amino acids. V lost 4 bases to trimming and J lost 0 bases, with 9 bases between them. The germline V gene has CDR1 SGHTA and CDR2 FQGNSA. The CDR3 loop is CASSSNYLNTEAFF. CDR3 nucleotides: TGTGCCAGCAGCTCCAACTACCTGAACACTGAAGCTTTCTTT.